The entry that follows covers one T cell receptor (beta chain) sequence. Its antigen is unknown. This table comes from immunoSEQ multiplex PCR, and its TCRdb copy is limited to in-frame clones, with some not included. The sample carries hundreds of thousands of clones, 85% to 95% recorded once. CD45RO negativity and positive selection for CCR7 defined naive CD8 cells, a population that excluded terminally differentiated effector memory CD45RA+ cells. The entry originates in a study of shared clonotypes between healthy human individuals. About the study: The donor group consisted of two women and three men, aged 18 to 49.

Broader study findings: Among the subsets, naive ones generally showed larger estimated richness than memory ones. Sharing across a few donors was seen in roughly 5% of naive CD4 clonotypes. Non-shared clonotypes displayed generation probabilities falling below those of clonotypes present in all four donors.

V was clipped by 7 bases and J by 8 bases; unmatched bases: 11. Germline assignment: CDR1 SNHLY and CDR2 FYNNEI. CDR3 size: 14 residues. Material: naive CD8+ T cells sorted from blood. This clonotype originated in a woman in her twenties or thirties in good health. This chain links TRBV2 with TRBJ1-1; 9 nucleotides agree with TRBD1. The CDR3 loop is CASKGTGSVGEAFF. The CDR3 DNA reads as TGTGCCAGCAAGGGGACAGGGAGTGTTGGGGAAGCTTTCTTT.